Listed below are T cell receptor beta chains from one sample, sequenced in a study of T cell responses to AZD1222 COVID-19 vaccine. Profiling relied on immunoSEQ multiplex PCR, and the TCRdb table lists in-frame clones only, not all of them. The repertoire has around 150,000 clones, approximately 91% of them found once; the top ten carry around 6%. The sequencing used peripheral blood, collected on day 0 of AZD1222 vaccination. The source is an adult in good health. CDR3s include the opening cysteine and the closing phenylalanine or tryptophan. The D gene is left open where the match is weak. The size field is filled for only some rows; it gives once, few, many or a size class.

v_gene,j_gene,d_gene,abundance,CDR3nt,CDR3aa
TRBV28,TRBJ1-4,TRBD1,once,TGTGCCAGCAGTCGGACAGGGGGCGGTGAAAAACTGTTTTTT,CASSRTGGGEKLFF
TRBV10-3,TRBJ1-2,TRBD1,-,TGTGCCATCGGTGACAGGGGCTATGGCTACACCTTC,CAIGDRGYGYTF
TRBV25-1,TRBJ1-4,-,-,TGTGCCAGCAGTGAATACGAGGAGGGAACCGCAACTAATGAAAAACTGTTTTTT,CASSEYEEGTATNEKLFF
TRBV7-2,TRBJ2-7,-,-,TGTGCCAGCAGCTTTCGACGGGAGCGAAGCGAGCAGTACTTC,CASSFRRERSEQYF
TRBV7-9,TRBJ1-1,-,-,TGTGCCAGCAGCCTACCATCACTAGACCTTGAAGCTTTCTTT,CASSLPSLDLEAFF
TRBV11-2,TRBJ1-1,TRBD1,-,TGTGCCAGCGGTAGACAGGGGGGAGCTTTCTTT,CASGRQGGAFF
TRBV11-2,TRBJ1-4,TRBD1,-,TGTGCCAGCAGCGCGGGACAGGGCTATGAAAAACTGTTTTTT,CASSAGQGYEKLFF
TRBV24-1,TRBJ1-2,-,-,TGTGCCACCAGTGCCGGGTTAGGAGGCTACACCTTC,CATSAGLGGYTF
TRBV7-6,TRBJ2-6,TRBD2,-,TGTGCCAGCAGCGCGACTAGCGGGGGGGCCTCTGGGGCCAACGTCCTGACTTTC,CASSATSGGASGANVLTF
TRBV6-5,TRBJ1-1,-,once,TGTGCCAGCAGTTACTCGGGTCGGGGGGCGCGCACTGAAGCTTTCTTT,CASSYSGRGARTEAFF
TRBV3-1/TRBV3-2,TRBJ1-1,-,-,TGTGCCAGCAGCCAAGGATATCGGGAGGTTGGCACTGAAGCTTTCTTT,CASSQGYREVGTEAFF